The 10 T cell receptor beta chains listed next were all sequenced from one sample in a study of blood T cell repertoires in COVID-19 (TCRdb year 2020). Library preparation used the immunoSEQ multiplex PCR assay. What TCRdb holds here is the immuneACCESS table cut down to in-frame rearrangements. Part of the clones is not present; checked against another copy, under half of the missing clones reflect an unresolved V gene, and the others are unexplained. The sample contains a few hundred thousand clones, around 84% of them found a single time. Less than 5% of the sample rests with the top ten. Source material: peripheral blood. The receptors were gathered from a man aged 60 to 69 with acute or convalescent COVID-19.

This clone was observed once. V and J are TRBV19 and TRBJ1-5, with D perhaps TRBD1 (6 bases). V dropped 5 bases and J dropped 2 bases, with 7 bases sitting between them. This CDR3 comprises 13 residues. CDR1 is LNHDA, CDR2 SQIVND, per germline (reference sequence). The CDR3 here is CASSYRGNQPQHF. The CDR3 DNA sequence: TGTGCCAGTAGTTACAGGGGCAATCAGCCCCAGCATTTT.

V gene TRBV18 combines with J gene TRBJ1-1, with D tentatively TRBD1 (5 bases). This CDR3 contains 12 residues. The V end was cut by 2 bases, the J end by 8 bases, with 9 bases between. The germline CDR1 and CDR2 sequences are KGHSH and LQKENI. The CDR3 protein is CASSPGAGEAFF. CDR3 coding DNA: TGTGCCAGCTCACCAGGGGCAGGAGAAGCTTTCTTT.

This chain uses TRBV19 with TRBJ1-1; D gene uncertain. Germline V lookup: CDR1 LNHDA, CDR2 SQIVND (reference sequence). V lost 5 bases, J lost 5 bases, and 18 bases lay in between. This CDR3 is built from 15 residues. CDR3 sequence reads: CASSSRATRGTEAFF. The CDR3 nucleotides are TGTGCCAGTAGTTCTAGGGCGACCCGAGGGACTGAAGCTTTCTTT.

Comment on this clone: Other DNA variants within this sample encode the same CDR3. The chain uses TRBV5-4 and TRBJ2-6; tentative D call: TRBD2 (7 bases). CDR1 is SGHNT and CDR2 is YYREEE in the germline V gene (reference sequence). Trimming stripped 2 bases from V and 5 bases from J, with 14 bases between. The CDR3 runs 16 residues. The CDR3 sequence is CASSLRGGVRANVLTF. The CDR3 DNA is TGTGCCAGCAGCTTAAGAGGGGGGGTTCGGGCCAACGTCCTGACTTTC.

The chain recombines TRBV6-5 with TRBJ2-5; 12 bases fit TRBD1. In germline, CDR1 is MNHEY, CDR2 SVGAGI. The V gene end was trimmed by 2 bases and the J gene end by 4 bases; junction bases not matched to a gene: 5. This CDR3 region has 16 residues. This CDR3 reads CASSYRGQGARETQYF. The CDR3 nucleotides are TGTGCCAGCAGTTACAGGGGACAGGGGGCCCGAGAGACCCAGTACTTC.

The V and J genes are TRBV13 and TRBJ1-2; the D is unclear. CDR3 length: 13 residues. Trimming pared 3 bases from V and 13 bases from J, leaving 18 bases between. The germline V gene encodes CDR1 PRHDT and CDR2 FYEKMQ (reference sequence). The CDR3 sequence is CASSFFSSPYTTF. The CDR3 coding sequence is TGTGCCAGCAGCTTTTTCTCCTCGCCGTACACCACCTTC.

CDR3 amino acids: CSVGTSGSLTDTQYF. For the CDR3, the DNA is TGCAGCGTCGGGACTAGCGGGAGCCTCACAGATACGCAGTATTTT. This chain joins TRBV29-1 and TRBJ2-3; TRBD2 aligns across 14 bases. Germline lookup yields CDR1 SQVTM and CDR2 ANQGSEA. With V trimmed by 6 bases and J by 2 bases, 4 bases remained unmatched. CDR3 length equals 15 residues.

This chain links TRBV9 with TRBJ2-7; TRBD1 aligns across 11 bases. Germline V gene data show CDR1 as SGDLS and CDR2 as YYNGEE. V lost 2 bases, J lost 5 bases, and 9 bases stayed unmatched. The CDR3 length is 16 residues. CDR3 nucleotide sequence: TGTGCCAGCAGCGTCTCCCCCGGGACAGGGGGGCACGAGCAGTACTTC. It is translated as CASSVSPGTGGHEQYF.

The V and J genes are TRBV2 and TRBJ1-5; tentatively, D is TRBD1 (5 bases). The CDR3 is made up of 13 amino acids. V shed 7 bases and J shed 4 bases, with 11 bases lying between them. Germline V lookup: CDR1 SNHLY, CDR2 FYNNEI. In DNA form, the CDR3 reads TGTGCCAGCACCGGGGGTTGGAATCAGCCCCAGCATTTT. Amino acid sequence: CASTGGWNQPQHF.

With regard to this clone: One end of the junction varies from germline; a read error may be responsible. This rearrangement joins TRBV7-7 to TRBJ2-5; TRBD2 is a possible D gene (5 bases). Germline values: CDR1 SSHAT, CDR2 FNYEAQ (reference sequence). The CDR3 loop spans 17 amino acids. The chain's CDR3 is CASSPQRPGRGQETQYF. The CDR3 DNA sequence: TGTGCTAGCAGCCCCCAACGGCCGGGAAGAGGGCAAGAGACCCAGTACTTC.